This paragraph covers one TCR beta chain sequence. The antigen remains unidentified. These data come from a study of cytomegalovirus exposure and HLA in healthy donors. Study observations and caveats: TCR beta V segments were, for the most part, productive about 87% or about 30% of the time in an earlier analysis. Evidence from a later analysis indicated that most CMV-associated TCR beta chains looked HLA-restricted.

CDR1 is LNHDA and CDR2 is SQIVND in the germline V gene (reference sequence). Trimming cost V 1 base and J 0 bases; bases outside gene matches: 17. The CDR3 is 20 residues long. PCR amplification relied on 60 Vbeta primers (plus 13 Jbeta primers). Repertoires were generated with immunoSEQ multiplex PCR, while TCRdb's copy carries only in-frame clones and drops some. The table shows roughly 100,000 clones, with around 60% occurring only once. No record was made of this donor's CMV serostatus. Sequencing used PBMCs. The chain joins TRBV19 to TRBJ2-5; 7 positions agree with TRBD1. This clonotype originated in a human donor in good health. The CDR3 protein is CASSIGTLGRGGLYQETQYF. CDR3 bases: TGTGCCAGTAGTATAGGGACCCTGGGGAGAGGGGGCCTTTACCAAGAGACCCAGTACTTC.